Here is one T cell receptor beta chain with its context. Sequencing was performed with immunoSEQ multiplex PCR; in TCRdb, only in-frame clones are kept and a portion is missing. The top ten hold around 23% of the sample, which has 35,000 to 55,000 clones, about 91% seen once. These data originate in a study of control samples from healthy donors and cancer patients. This CDR3 has 20 amino acids. In germline, CDR1 is LNHNV, CDR2 YYDKDF (reference sequence). After removal of 3 bases from V and 0 bases from J, the junction contained 16 bases not matched to a gene. The sequencing input was PBMCs. The chain uses TRBV15 and TRBJ2-1; 8 bases agree with TRBD1. The source is a middle-aged woman with head and neck cancer. The CDR3 protein is CATSSQGLDYRGSSYNEQFF. DNA for the CDR3: TGTGCCACCAGCAGTCAAGGCCTTGACTACAGGGGGAGCTCCTACAATGAGCAGTTCTTC. Together with reference TRBV15 and TRBJ2-1, the CDR3 gives the full variable domain: DAMVIQNPRYQVTQFGKPVTLSCSQTLNHNVMYWYQQKSSQAPKLLFHYYDKDFNNEADTPDNFQSRRPNTSFCFLDIRSPGLGDTAMYLCATSSQGLDYRGSSYNEQFFGPGTRLTVL.